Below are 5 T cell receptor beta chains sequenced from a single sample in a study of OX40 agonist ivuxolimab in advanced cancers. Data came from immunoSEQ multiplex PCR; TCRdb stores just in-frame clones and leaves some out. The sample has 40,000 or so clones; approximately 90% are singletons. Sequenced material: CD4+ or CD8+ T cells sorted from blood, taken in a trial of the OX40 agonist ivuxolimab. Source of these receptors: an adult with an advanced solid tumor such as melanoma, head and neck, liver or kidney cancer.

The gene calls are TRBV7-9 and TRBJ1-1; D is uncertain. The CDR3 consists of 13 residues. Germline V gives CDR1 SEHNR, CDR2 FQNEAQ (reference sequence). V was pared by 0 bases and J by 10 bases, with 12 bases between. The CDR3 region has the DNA TGTGCCAGCAGCTTAGCGCGAGAGGGTGGAGCTTTCTTT. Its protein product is CASSLAREGGAFF.

CDR3 nucleotides: TGCGCCACCATTGACAAGTATGGCTACACCTTC. Protein sequence: CATIDKYGYTF. This sequence joins TRBV23-1 and TRBJ1-2; D uncertain. TRBV23-1 is sorted into the ORF group, with uncertain function. The CDR3 is made up of 11 amino acids. The V gene lost 10 bases and the J gene lost 5 bases, with 11 bases spanning the gap.

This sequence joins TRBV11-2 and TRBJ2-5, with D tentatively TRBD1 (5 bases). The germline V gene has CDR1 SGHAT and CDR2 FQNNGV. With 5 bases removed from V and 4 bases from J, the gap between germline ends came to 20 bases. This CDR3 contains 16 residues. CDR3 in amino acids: CASSPRSLGTGETQYF. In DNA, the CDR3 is TGTGCCAGCAGCCCCCGGAGTCTGGGTACAGGAGAGACCCAGTACTTC.

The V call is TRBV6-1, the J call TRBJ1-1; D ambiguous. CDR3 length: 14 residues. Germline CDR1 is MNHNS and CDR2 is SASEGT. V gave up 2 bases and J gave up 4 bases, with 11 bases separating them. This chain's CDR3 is CASSERWYGTEAFF. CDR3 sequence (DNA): TGTGCCAGCAGTGAAAGGTGGTATGGCACTGAAGCTTTCTTT.

Here the CDR3 reads CASSQGSTDTQYF. DNA of the CDR3: TGTGCCAGCAGTCAGGGGAGCACAGATACGCAGTATTTT. The genes are TRBV5-4 and TRBJ2-3; a weak D match, TRBD1 (6 bases). The CDR3 has 13 amino acids. Trimming removed 5 bases at V and 0 bases at J, with 7 bases between. Per germline, CDR1 SGHNT and CDR2 YYREEE (reference sequence).